This TCR beta chain was captured in a study of T-cell memory formation after mild COVID-19. CDR3 length: 14 residues. Germline V lookup: CDR1 MNHEY, CDR2 SVGAGI. V lost 0 bases, J lost 6 bases, and 12 bases lay in between. The study's findings and limits: Those CD4+ clones that contracted were mainly in CM and EM (CD8+ ones in EMRA).

The table lists this clonotype with a few counts. Its antigen remains unknown. With constant-segment primers, 5'RACE yielded cDNA libraries of TCR alpha and TCR beta that carried sample barcodes and UMIs. Each CDR3 protein is one row after TCRdb ran MiXCR on the 5' RACE reads. The sample lists 200,000 to 250,000 distinct CDR3 sequences, approximately 10% seen once, with under 25% in the top ten. V usage is TRBV6-5 and J usage is TRBJ2-7; TRBD1 might be the D (6 bases). The sequence was obtained from a young man who had mild COVID-19 (a few samples of this study predate the infection). Cell type and time point are not known. The sequencing input was PBMCs or a T cell subset sorted from them (not recorded which). The CDR3 DNA is TGTGCCAGCAGTTACTCGGGGAAAGGGGGCGAGCAGTACTTC. Residues: CASSYSGKGGEQYF.